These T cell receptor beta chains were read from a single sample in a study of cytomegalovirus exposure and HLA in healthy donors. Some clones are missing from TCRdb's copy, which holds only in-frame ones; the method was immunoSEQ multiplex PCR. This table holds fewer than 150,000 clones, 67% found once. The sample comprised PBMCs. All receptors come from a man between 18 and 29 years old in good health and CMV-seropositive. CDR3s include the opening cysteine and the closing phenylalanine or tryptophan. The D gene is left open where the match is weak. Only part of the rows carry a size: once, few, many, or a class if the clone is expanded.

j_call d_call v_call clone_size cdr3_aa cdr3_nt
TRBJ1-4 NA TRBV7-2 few CASSLRVLGAGEKLFF TGTGCCAGCAGCTTAAGAGTGTTGGGGGCCGGGGAAAAACTGTTTTTT
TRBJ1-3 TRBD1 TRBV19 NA CASSGQGPSGNTIYF TGTGCCAGTAGTGGACAGGGGCCCTCTGGAAACACCATATATTTT
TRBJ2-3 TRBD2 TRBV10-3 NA CAIRGGLVTDTQYF TGTGCCATCAGGGGCGGACTAGTCACAGATACGCAGTATTTT
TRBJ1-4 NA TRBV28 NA CASRPTDTTNEKLFF TGTGCCAGCAGACCTACAGACACAACTAATGAAAAACTGTTTTTT
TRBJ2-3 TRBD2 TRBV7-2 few CASTLAGENTDTQYF TGTGCCAGCACACTAGCGGGGGAAAACACAGATACGCAGTATTTT
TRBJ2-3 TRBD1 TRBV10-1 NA CASSEQGLDTQYF TGCGCCAGCAGTGAACAGGGGTTGGATACGCAGTATTTT
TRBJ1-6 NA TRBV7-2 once CASSVSVGANSPLHF TGTGCCAGCAGCGTCTCAGTTGGGGCGAATTCACCCCTCCACTTT
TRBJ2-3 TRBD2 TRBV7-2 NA CASSLGTSFSGDTQYF TGTGCCAGCAGCTTAGGGACTAGCTTCTCAGGAGATACGCAGTATTTT
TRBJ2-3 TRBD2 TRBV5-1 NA CASSTRTSGVTDTQYF TGCGCCAGCAGCACCAGGACTAGCGGGGTGACAGATACGCAGTATTTT
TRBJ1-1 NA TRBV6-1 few CASNIQGLNTEAFF TGTGCCAGCAATATTCAGGGGCTGAACACTGAAGCTTTCTTT
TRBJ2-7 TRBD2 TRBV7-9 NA CASSLAGAYEQYF TGTGCCAGCAGCCTAGCGGGGGCGTACGAGCAGTACTTC
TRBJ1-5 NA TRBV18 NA CASSPASNQPQHF TGTGCCAGCTCACCGGCCTCAAATCAGCCCCAGCATTTT
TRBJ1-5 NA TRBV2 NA CATRSQPGVVSNQPQHF TGTGCCACTAGAAGCCAACCCGGGGTAGTGAGCAATCAGCCCCAGCATTTT
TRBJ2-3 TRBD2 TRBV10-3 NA CANQAGASTDTQYF TGTGCCAACCAAGCGGGGGCTAGCACAGATACGCAGTATTTT
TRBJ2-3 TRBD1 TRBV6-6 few CASRPGTGDIDTQYF TGTGCCAGTCGCCCGGGGACAGGGGATATAGATACGCAGTATTTT
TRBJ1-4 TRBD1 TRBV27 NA CASSSGQGREKLFF TGTGCCAGCAGTTCAGGACAGGGGAGGGAAAAACTGTTTTTT
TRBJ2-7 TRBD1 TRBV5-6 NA CASSSPYRGDSYEQYF TGTGCCAGCAGCTCCCCGTACAGGGGGGACTCCTACGAGCAGTACTTC
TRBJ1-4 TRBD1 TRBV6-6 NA CASSSGGGEEGLFF TGTGCCAGCAGTTCCGGAGGGGGCGAGGAAGGACTGTTTTTT
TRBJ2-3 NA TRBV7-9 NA CASSPRGWRGPTDTQYF TGTGCCAGCAGCCCTCGGGGTTGGCGGGGACCCACAGATACGCAGTATTTT
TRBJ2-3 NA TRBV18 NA CASSRDIPTDTQYF TGTGCCAGCTCACGGGACATACCCACAGATACGCAGTATTTT
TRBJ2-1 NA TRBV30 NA CAWSAAVYRVNEQFF TGTGCCTGGAGTGCGGCAGTTTACAGAGTCAATGAGCAGTTCTTC
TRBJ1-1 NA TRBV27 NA CASSPHFKGTEAFF TGTGCCAGCAGTCCCCACTTTAAGGGGACTGAAGCTTTCTTT
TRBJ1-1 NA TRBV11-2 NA CASSLSIPNREAFF TGTGCCAGCAGCTTAAGTATCCCCAACAGGGAAGCTTTCTTT
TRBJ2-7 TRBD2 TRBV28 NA CASSGPGLAVYEQYF TGTGCCAGCAGTGGCCCGGGACTAGCGGTATACGAGCAGTACTTC
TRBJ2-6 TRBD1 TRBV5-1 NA CASSLVGQGASGANVLTF TGCGCCAGCAGCTTGGTTGGACAGGGGGCATCTGGGGCCAACGTCCTGACTTTC
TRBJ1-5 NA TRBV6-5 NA CASSYSSGENQPQHF TGTGCCAGCAGTTACTCTAGCGGGGAAAATCAGCCCCAGCATTTT
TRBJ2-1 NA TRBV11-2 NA CASSLYSSEQFF TGTGCCAGCAGCTTATACTCTTCTGAGCAGTTCTTC
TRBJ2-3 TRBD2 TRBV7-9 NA CSSSLSLAGGYTDTQYF TGTTCCAGCAGCTTAAGCCTAGCGGGGGGATACACAGATACGCAGTATTTT
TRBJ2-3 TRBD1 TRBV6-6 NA CASRFTGADTQYF TGTGCCAGCAGATTCACAGGGGCGGATACGCAGTATTTT
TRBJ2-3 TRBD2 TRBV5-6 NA CASSSLLAGGGDTQYF TGTGCCAGCAGCTCTCTTCTAGCGGGGGGGGGTGATACGCAGTATTTT
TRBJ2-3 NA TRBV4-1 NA CASSPSGHRTDTQYF TGCGCCAGCAGCCCCTCGGGACACCGCACAGATACGCAGTATTTT
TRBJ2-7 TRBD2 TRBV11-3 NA CASSLSGLAGTEQYF TGTGCCAGCAGCTTATCCGGACTAGCGGGGACCGAGCAGTACTTC
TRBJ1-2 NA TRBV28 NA CASRPSVAGAGGGYTF TGTGCCAGCAGGCCAAGCGTCGCGGGTGCGGGGGGTGGCTACACCTTC
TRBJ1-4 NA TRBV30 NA CAWSPLLTGHGFIANEKLFF TGTGCCTGGAGTCCACTTCTTACAGGGCACGGTTTTATAGCTAATGAAAAACTGTTTTTT
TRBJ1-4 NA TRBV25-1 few CASSEFRGSEKLFF TGTGCCAGCAGTGAATTTAGGGGGAGCGAAAAACTGTTTTTT
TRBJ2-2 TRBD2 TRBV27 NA CASSLSAGLAFTGELFF TGTGCCAGCAGTTTATCAGCGGGACTAGCGTTCACCGGGGAGCTGTTTTTT
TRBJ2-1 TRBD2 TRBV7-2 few CASSLGGGGFIYEQFF TGTGCCAGCAGCTTAGGGGGCGGGGGGTTTATTTATGAGCAGTTCTTC
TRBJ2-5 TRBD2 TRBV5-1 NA CASSPGLAGGGETQYF TGCGCCAGCAGCCCGGGCCTAGCGGGGGGAGGAGAGACCCAGTACTTC
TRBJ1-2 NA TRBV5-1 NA CASSLVAGNYGYTF TGCGCCAGCAGCTTGGTGGCAGGGAACTATGGCTACACCTTC
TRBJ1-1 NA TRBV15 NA CATEIPRWVVGTEAFF TGTGCCACCGAAATACCGAGGTGGGTGGTCGGAACTGAAGCTTTCTTT
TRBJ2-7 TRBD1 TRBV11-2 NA CASSLDLQGRTGEQYF TGTGCCAGCAGCTTAGATCTGCAGGGGCGGACAGGCGAGCAGTACTTC
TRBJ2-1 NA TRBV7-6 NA CASSFQADSYNEQFF TGTGCCAGCAGCTTTCAGGCCGACTCCTACAATGAGCAGTTCTTC